This T cell receptor beta chain emerged from a study of patients and donors after allogeneic stem cell transplantation. TCRdb re-called the RT-PCR reads through MiXCR, storing one row per CDR3 protein. The table lists approximately 25,000 distinct CDR3 sequences, around 28% of them singletons, with approximately 48% in the top ten. This clonotype originated in a human donor who was either an allogeneic HSCT recipient or a stem cell or donor lymphocyte infusion donor (not recorded which). It is not recorded whose cells these are; they may come from a transplant donor. The sequencing input was blood, either unsorted or a sorted T cell fraction (not recorded which).

The CDR3 nucleotides read TGTGCCAGCAGCCTCTTATGGGCTAGCGGGGCGTACGAGCAGTACTTC. Its translation: CASSLLWASGAYEQYF. The chain couples TRBV12-3 or TRBV12-4 to TRBJ2-7; 9 positions match TRBD2. V gave up 6 bases and J gave up 4 bases; unmatched junction bases: 13. The CDR3 has 16 residues.